A selection of T cell receptor beta chains follows, all from one sample in a study of T cell repertoires in ileal Crohn's disease. The data were produced by immunoSEQ multiplex PCR, yet TCRdb's version contains in-frame clones alone and is incomplete. Among some 4,500 clones listed, 76% were seen once. Sequencing input: ileal tissue. The source of these receptors is an adult with Crohn's disease. Both conserved end residues are trimmed from each CDR3. Fields, in order: J gene, V gene, clone size, CDR3 protein. Clone sizes are given selectively: once, few, many, or a class where the clone is expanded.

>TRBJ1-2|TRBV19|NA
ASSPTSGTGPRA
>TRBJ2-1|TRBV29-1|NA
SVAGTSGRGEQF
>TRBJ2-2|TRBV5-1|few
ASSQPEQGNTGELF
>TRBJ1-2|TRBV30|NA
AWSRRQGSYGYT
>TRBJ2-3|TRBV18|NA
ASSPGLAADTQY
>TRBJ1-2|TRBV6-1|once
ASSEVIRGNGYT
>TRBJ1-1|TRBV18|NA
ASSPTDRKTEAF
>TRBJ1-1|TRBV7-9|NA
ASSFRDKNTEAF
>TRBJ2-7|TRBV27|NA
ASSPRPQGNYEQY
>TRBJ1-2|TRBV6-1|NA
ASSEAVWQGVSYGYT
>TRBJ1-2|TRBV5-4|once
ASSSYGANYGYT
>TRBJ2-5|TRBV11-2|NA
ASSSGLAGRRETQY
>TRBJ1-5|TRBV27|NA
ASRPGGTGGQPQH
>TRBJ1-2|TRBV7-2|NA
ASSPGVLQGVYGYT
>TRBJ2-5|TRBV7-9|NA
ASSLDHREGTQY
>TRBJ2-1|TRBV9|NA
ASSPAAGVDNEQF
>TRBJ2-7|TRBV27|NA
ASSRQGALWEQY
>TRBJ2-7|TRBV6-1|NA
ATLAGGYEQY
>TRBJ2-2|TRBV4-2|NA
ASSPGVATGELF
>TRBJ1-1|TRBV7-9|NA
ASSARQGNTEAF
>TRBJ2-7|TRBV7-9|NA
ASGPGPAGDEQY
>TRBJ2-1|TRBV7-9|NA
ASSPEETATREQF
>TRBJ2-3|TRBV28|NA
ASSPDRGSSTDTQY
>TRBJ2-7|TRBV18|NA
ASSPPEGKFYEQY
>TRBJ2-7|TRBV29-1|few
SVEGGQVYEQY
>TRBJ2-7|TRBV4-1|NA
ASSQERLAGGASYEQY
>TRBJ2-3|TRBV5-4|NA
ASSFAGARTDTQY
>TRBJ2-1|TRBV7-4|NA
ASRLAGGTYTHTHNEQF
>TRBJ1-5|TRBV10-2|once
ASSETGLYSNQPQH
>TRBJ2-7|TRBV7-9|NA
ASSLTSGVGEQY
>TRBJ2-7|TRBV6-5|NA
ASSYSHHSYEQY
>TRBJ2-7|TRBV7-3|NA
ASSPGTGAYEQY
>TRBJ2-1|TRBV7-9|NA
ASSPPATRSEQF
>NA|TRBV2|NA
ASSREGSYEQY
>TRBJ2-1|TRBV4-1|NA
ASRRGLDDYNEQF
>TRBJ2-5|TRBV30|NA
AWSPDGGWETQY
>TRBJ2-3|TRBV4-3|NA
ASSRGLAGEETDTQY
>TRBJ2-7|TRBV6-1|few
AINYGGDYDEQY
>TRBJ1-3|TRBV9|NA
ASSAPRDTIY
>TRBJ2-5|TRBV7-8|NA
ASSQAVTGGGQY
>TRBJ2-3|TRBV10-1|NA
ASRSTSGGRGTQY
>TRBJ2-3|TRBV7-3|NA
ASSLNPAGGGTDTQY
>TRBJ1-1|TRBV5-1|NA
ASSYQPTGGNTEAF
>TRBJ1-1|TRBV18|NA
ASSQGTGDGNTEAF
>TRBJ2-7|TRBV29-1|NA
SVESGTAYEQY
>TRBJ2-7|TRBV15|NA
ATSKRTSYEQY
>TRBJ1-2|TRBV19|NA
ASSPRGTGDIYGYT
>TRBJ2-7|TRBV5-1|NA
ATREGTASYEQY
>TRBJ2-5|TRBV5-6|NA
ASSPSAGGQETQY